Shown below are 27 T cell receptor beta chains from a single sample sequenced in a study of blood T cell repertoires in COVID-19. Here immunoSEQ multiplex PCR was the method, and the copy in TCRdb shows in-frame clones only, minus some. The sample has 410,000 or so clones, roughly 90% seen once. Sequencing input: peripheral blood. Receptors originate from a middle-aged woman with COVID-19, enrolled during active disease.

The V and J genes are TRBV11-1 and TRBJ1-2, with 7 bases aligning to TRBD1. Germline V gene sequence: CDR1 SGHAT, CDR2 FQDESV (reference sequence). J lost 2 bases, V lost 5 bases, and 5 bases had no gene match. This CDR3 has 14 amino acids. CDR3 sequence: CASSAPTGNYGYTF. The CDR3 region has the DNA TGTGCCAGCAGCGCTCCGACAGGGAACTATGGCTACACCTTC.

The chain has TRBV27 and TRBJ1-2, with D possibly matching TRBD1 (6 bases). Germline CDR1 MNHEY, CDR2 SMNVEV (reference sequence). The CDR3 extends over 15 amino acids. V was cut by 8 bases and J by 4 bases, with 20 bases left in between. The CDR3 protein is CASGSIGGGGYGYTF. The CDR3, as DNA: TGTGCCAGCGGCTCAATTGGGGGCGGAGGCTATGGCTACACCTTC.

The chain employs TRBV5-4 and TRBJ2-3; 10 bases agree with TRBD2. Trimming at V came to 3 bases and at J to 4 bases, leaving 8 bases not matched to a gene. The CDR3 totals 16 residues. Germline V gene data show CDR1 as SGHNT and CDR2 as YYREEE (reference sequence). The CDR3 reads CASSSSGGARSDTQYF. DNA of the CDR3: TGTGCCAGCAGCTCAAGCGGGGGGGCTAGGTCAGATACGCAGTATTTT.

CDR3 DNA sequence: TGTGCCAGCAGCGCTCCGGGACAGGGGGCGAATGAGCAGTTCTTC. Protein product: CASSAPGQGANEQFF. This chain uses TRBV9 with TRBJ2-1; TRBD1 matches at 12 bases. CDR1 is SGDLS, CDR2 YYNGEE, per germline. The junction had 5 bases not matched to a gene; V was cut back by 3 bases and J by 7 bases. This CDR3 contains 15 residues.

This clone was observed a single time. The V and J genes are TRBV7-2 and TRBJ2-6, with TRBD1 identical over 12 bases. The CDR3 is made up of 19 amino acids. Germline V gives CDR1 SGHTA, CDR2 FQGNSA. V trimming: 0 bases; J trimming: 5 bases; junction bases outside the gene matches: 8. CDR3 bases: TGTGCCAGCAGCTTAGCCGGGTTGGGACAGGGGGCGAGGGCCAACGTCCTGACTTTC. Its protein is CASSLAGLGQGARANVLTF.

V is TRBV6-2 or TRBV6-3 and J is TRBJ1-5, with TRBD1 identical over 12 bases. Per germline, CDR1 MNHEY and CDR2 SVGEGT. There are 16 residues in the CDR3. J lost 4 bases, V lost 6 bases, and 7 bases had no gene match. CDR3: CASSPRDRGHNQPQHF. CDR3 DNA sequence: TGTGCCAGCAGCCCTAGGGACAGGGGGCATAATCAGCCCCAGCATTTT.

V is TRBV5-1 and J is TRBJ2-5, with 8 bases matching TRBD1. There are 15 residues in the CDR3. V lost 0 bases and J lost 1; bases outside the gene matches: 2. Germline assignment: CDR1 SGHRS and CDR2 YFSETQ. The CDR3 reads CASSLDGTGQETQYF. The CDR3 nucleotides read TGCGCCAGCAGCTTGGATGGGACAGGCCAAGAGACCCAGTACTTC.

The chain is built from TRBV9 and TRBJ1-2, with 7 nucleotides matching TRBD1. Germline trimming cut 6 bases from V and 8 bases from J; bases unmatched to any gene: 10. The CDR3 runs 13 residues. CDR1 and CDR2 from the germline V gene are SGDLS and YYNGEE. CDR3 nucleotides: TGTGCCAGCACCCTAACAGGGGCTGGAGGCTACACCTTC. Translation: CASTLTGAGGYTF. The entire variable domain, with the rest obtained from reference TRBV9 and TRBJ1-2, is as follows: DSGVTQTPKHLITATGQRVTLRCSPRSGDLSVYWYQQSLDQGLQFLIQYYNGEERAKGNILERFSAQQFPDLHSELNLSSLELGDSALYFCASTLTGAGGYTFGSGTRLTVV.

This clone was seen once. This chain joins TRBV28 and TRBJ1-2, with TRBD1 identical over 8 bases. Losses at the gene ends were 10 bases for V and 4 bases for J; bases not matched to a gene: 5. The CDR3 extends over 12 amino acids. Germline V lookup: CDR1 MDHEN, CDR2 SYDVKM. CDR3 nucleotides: TGTGCCACATGGACAGGGACCTATGGCTACACCTTC. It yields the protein CATWTGTYGYTF.

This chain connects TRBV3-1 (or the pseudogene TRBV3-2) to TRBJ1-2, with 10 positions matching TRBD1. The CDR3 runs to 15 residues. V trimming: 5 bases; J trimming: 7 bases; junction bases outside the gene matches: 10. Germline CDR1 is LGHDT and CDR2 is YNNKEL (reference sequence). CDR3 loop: CASSYRQGAMGGYTF. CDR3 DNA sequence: TGTGCCAGCAGCTATCGACAGGGGGCGATGGGTGGCTACACCTTC.

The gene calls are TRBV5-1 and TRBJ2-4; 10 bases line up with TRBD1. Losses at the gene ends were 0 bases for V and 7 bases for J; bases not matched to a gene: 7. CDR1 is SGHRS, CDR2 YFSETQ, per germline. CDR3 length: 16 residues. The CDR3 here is CASSLAFGTGVNIQYF. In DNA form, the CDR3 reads TGCGCCAGCAGCTTGGCCTTCGGGACAGGGGTGAACATTCAGTACTTC.

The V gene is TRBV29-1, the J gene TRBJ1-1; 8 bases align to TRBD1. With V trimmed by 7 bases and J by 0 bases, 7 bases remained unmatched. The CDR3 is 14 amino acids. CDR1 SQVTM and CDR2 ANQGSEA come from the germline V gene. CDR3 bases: TGCAGCGCTGCTCGACAGGGGATGAACACTGAAGCTTTCTTT. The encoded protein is CSAARQGMNTEAFF.

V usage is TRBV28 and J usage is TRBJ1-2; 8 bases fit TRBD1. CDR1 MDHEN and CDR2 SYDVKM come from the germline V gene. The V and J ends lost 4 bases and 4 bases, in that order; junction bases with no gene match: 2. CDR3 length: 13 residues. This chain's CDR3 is CASSSQGVYGYTF. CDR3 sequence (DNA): TGTGCCAGCAGTTCACAGGGGGTCTATGGCTACACCTTC.

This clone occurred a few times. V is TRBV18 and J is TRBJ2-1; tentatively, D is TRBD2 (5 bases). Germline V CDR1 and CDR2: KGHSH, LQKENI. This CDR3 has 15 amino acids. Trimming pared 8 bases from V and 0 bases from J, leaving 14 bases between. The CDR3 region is CASTFRGSSYNEQFF. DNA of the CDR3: TGTGCCAGCACCTTCCGGGGTAGCTCCTACAATGAGCAGTTCTTC.

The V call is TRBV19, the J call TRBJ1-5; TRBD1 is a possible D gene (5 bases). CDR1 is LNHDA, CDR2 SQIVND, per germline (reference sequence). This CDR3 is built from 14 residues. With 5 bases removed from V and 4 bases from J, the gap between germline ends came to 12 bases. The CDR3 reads CASSPSGANQPQHF. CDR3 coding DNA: TGTGCCAGTAGTCCTAGCGGGGCGAATCAGCCCCAGCATTTT. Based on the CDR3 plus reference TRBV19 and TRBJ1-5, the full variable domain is DGGITQSPKYLFRKEGQNVTLSCEQNLNHDAMYWYRQDPGQGLRLIYYSQIVNDFQKGDIAEGYSVSREKKESFPLTVTSAQKNPTAFYLCASSPSGANQPQHFGDGTRLSIL.

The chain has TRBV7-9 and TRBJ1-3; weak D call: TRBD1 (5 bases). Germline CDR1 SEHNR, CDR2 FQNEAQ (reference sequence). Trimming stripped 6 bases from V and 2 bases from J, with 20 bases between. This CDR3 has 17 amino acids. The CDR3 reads CASSNEKRGFAGNTIYF. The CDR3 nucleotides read TGTGCCAGCAGTAATGAAAAACGGGGGTTTGCTGGAAACACCATATATTTT.

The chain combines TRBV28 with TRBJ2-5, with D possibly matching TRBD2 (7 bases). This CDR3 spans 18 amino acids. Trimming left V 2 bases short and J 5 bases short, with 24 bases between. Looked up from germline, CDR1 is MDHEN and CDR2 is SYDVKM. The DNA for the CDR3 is TGTGCCAGCAGTTTAGGGCCACCCAGGCGGGGGCCCACGGAGACCCAGTACTTC. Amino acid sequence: CASSLGPPRRGPTETQYF.

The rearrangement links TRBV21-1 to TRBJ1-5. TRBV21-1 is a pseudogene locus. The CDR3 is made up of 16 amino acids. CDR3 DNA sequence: TGTGCCAGCAGCAAAGTGTCTTGGGGAGGACATCAGCCCCAGCATTTT. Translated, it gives CASSKVSWGGHQPQHF.

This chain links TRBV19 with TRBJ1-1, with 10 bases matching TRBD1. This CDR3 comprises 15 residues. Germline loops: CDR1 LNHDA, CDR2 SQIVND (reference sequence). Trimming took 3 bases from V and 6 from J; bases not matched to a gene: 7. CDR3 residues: CASSILTGGNPEAFF. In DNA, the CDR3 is TGTGCCAGTAGTATCCTGACAGGGGGCAACCCTGAAGCTTTCTTT.

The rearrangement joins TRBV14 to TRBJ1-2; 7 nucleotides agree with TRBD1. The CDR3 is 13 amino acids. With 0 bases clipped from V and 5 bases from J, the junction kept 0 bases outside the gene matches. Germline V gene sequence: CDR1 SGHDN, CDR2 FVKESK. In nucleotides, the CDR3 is TGTGCCAGCAGCCAAGAACAGGGGTATGGCTACACCTTC. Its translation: CASSQEQGYGYTF.

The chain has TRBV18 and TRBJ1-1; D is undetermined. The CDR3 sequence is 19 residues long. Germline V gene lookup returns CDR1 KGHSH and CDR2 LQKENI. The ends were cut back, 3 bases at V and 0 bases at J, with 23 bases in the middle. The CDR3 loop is CASSPLTSPTTRMNTEAFF. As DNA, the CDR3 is TGTGCCAGCTCACCCCTTACTTCTCCCACTACCCGCATGAACACTGAAGCTTTCTTT.

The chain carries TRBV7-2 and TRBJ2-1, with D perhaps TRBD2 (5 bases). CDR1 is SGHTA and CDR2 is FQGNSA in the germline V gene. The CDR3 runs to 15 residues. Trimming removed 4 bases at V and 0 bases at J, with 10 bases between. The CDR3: CASSSEGSSYNEQFF. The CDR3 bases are TGTGCCAGCAGCTCCGAAGGGAGCTCCTACAATGAGCAGTTCTTC.

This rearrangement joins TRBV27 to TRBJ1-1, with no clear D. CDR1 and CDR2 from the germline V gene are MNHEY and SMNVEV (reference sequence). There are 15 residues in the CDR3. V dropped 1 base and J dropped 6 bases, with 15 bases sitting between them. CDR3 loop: CASSLWASGRAEAFF. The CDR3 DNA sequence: TGTGCCAGCAGTTTATGGGCGAGTGGGCGCGCTGAAGCTTTCTTT.

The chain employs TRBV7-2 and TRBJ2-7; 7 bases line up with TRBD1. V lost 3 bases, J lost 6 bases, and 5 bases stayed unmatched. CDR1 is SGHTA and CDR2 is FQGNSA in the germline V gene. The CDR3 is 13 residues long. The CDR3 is CASSFLQGSEQYF. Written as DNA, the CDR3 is TGTGCCAGCAGCTTCCTACAGGGGAGCGAGCAGTACTTC. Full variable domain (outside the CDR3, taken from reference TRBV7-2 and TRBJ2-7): GAGVSQSPSNKVTEKGKDVELRCDPISGHTALYWYRQSLGQGLEFLIYFQGNSAPDKSGLPSDRFSAERTGGSVSTLTIQRTQQEDSAVYLCASSFLQGSEQYFGPGTRLTVT.

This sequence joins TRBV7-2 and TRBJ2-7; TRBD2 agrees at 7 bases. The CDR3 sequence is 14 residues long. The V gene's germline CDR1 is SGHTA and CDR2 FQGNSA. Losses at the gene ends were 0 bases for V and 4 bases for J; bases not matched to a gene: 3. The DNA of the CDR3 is TGTGCCAGCAGCTTAGCGATGGGAGGGTACGAGCAGTACTTC. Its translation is CASSLAMGGYEQYF.

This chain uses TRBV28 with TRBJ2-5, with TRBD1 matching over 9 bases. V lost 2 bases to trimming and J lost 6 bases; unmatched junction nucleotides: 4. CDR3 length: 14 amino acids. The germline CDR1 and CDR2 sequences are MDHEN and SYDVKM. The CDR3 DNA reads TGTGCCAGCAGTTTAGGGGGACAGGGAAAGACCCAGTACTTC. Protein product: CASSLGGQGKTQYF.

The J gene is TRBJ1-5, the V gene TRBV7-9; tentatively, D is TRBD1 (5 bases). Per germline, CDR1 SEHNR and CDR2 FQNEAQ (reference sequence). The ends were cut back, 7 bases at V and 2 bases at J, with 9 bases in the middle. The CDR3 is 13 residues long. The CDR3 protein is CASTLGGNQPQHF. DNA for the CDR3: TGTGCCAGCACCCTAGGGGGCAATCAGCCCCAGCATTTT.